The 26 T cell receptor beta chains below come from one sample, sequenced in a study of cytomegalovirus exposure and HLA in healthy donors. Measured with immunoSEQ multiplex PCR; TCRdb has only the in-frame clones, and not every one. The table records 150,000 to 250,000 clones, about 81% of them present only once. The sequenced sample was PBMCs. The receptor source for this set is a woman in her thirties in good health and CMV-seronegative.

This sequence joins TRBV7-2 and TRBJ2-7; D is perhaps TRBD1 (5 bases). CDR3 length: 14 residues. V dropped 1 base and J dropped 4 bases, with 11 bases sitting between them. Germline lookup yields CDR1 SGHTA and CDR2 FQGNSA. The CDR3 coding sequence is TGTGCCAGCAGCTTAGAGGTAGGGGTGTACGAGCAGTACTTC. Its translation: CASSLEVGVYEQYF.

The rearrangement joins TRBV11-2 to TRBJ1-4, with 7 bases matching TRBD1. The J segment lost 5 bases and the V segment lost 5 bases, leaving 11 bases of the junction unmatched. CDR1 and CDR2 from the germline V gene are SGHAT and FQNNGV. The CDR3 loop spans 16 amino acids. CDR3 region: CASSPRGPGINEKLFF. The CDR3 region has the DNA TGTGCCAGCAGCCCGAGGGGGCCAGGGATAAATGAAAAACTGTTTTTT.

The rearrangement links TRBV27 to TRBJ1-2; 8 nucleotides agree with TRBD1. V lost 5 bases to trimming and J lost 4 bases; unmatched junction nucleotides: 9. From germline, CDR1 is MNHEY and CDR2 SMNVEV (reference sequence). The CDR3 is made up of 15 amino acids. The CDR3 nucleotides read TGTGCCAGCAGTCCCCGAACAGGGGGTTTCTATGGCTACACCTTC. Its translation: CASSPRTGGFYGYTF.

V and J are TRBV5-4 and TRBJ2-1, with TRBD2 matching 7 bases. Germline V gene sequence: CDR1 SGHNT, CDR2 YYREEE (reference sequence). The CDR3 length is 17 residues. The trim removed 0 bases at V and 2 bases at J, leaving 8 bases unmatched. The CDR3 DNA reads TGTGCCAGCAGCTTGGTGGGGGGAGGGCGTCCCTACAATGAGCAGTTCTTC. Translation gives CASSLVGGGRPYNEQFF.

The rearrangement links TRBV10-3 to TRBJ1-5; 7 nucleotides match TRBD1. V shed 2 bases and J 6 bases; nucleotides not matched to a gene: 10. From germline, CDR1 is ENHRY and CDR2 SYGVKD. The CDR3 has 16 amino acids. CDR3 nucleotide sequence: TGTGCCATCAGTGAGAATTTGAGGGGGCCAAGTCAGCCCCAGCATTTT. Translated, it gives CAISENLRGPSQPQHF.

This sequence joins TRBV5-1 and TRBJ2-2; 9 nucleotides line up with TRBD1. After removal of 2 bases from V and 3 bases from J, the junction contained 2 bases not matched to a gene. CDR1 and CDR2 from the germline V gene are SGHRS and YFSETQ. The CDR3 consists of 15 residues. The CDR3 region is CASSFRTGDTGELFF. As DNA, the CDR3 is TGCGCCAGCAGCTTTAGGACAGGGGACACCGGGGAGCTGTTTTTT.

The gene calls are TRBV6-5 and TRBJ1-1; the match to TRBD1 covers 11 bases. With 2 bases clipped from V and 11 bases from J, the junction kept 10 bases outside the gene matches. The CDR3 spans 15 residues. CDR1 and CDR2 (germline): MNHEY, SVGAGI. The CDR3 region is CASSYGAPGQGDAFF. In nucleotides, the CDR3 is TGTGCCAGCAGTTACGGCGCCCCGGGACAGGGGGATGCTTTCTTT.

The V call is TRBV19, the J call TRBJ2-2; possible D gene TRBD1, 5 bases. V was cut by 6 bases and J by 5 bases, with 10 bases left in between. This CDR3 has 13 amino acids. From germline, CDR1 is LNHDA and CDR2 SQIVND (reference sequence). The CDR3 region is CASRSTGTGELFF. The CDR3 nucleotides read TGTGCCAGTAGGTCAACAGGTACCGGGGAGCTGTTTTTT. Full variable domain (outside the CDR3, taken from reference TRBV19 and TRBJ2-2): DGGITQSPKYLFRKEGQNVTLSCEQNLNHDAMYWYRQDPGQGLRLIYYSQIVNDFQKGDIAEGYSVSREKKESFPLTVTSAQKNPTAFYLCASRSTGTGELFFGEGSRLTVL.

This rearrangement joins TRBV7-2 to TRBJ2-5; D is unclear. The germline CDR1 and CDR2 sequences are SGHTA and FQGNSA. The CDR3 covers 15 residues. Trimming took 4 bases from V and 1 from J, leaving 13 bases between them. The CDR3 DNA sequence: TGTGCCAGCAGCTCCTCTAGTGTGCCCCAAGAGACCCAGTACTTC. This translates into CASSSSSVPQETQYF.

The chain joins TRBV7-9 to TRBJ2-1; TRBD1 matches at 10 bases. Germline lookup yields CDR1 SEHNR and CDR2 FQNEAQ (reference sequence). CDR3 length equals 15 residues. V gave up 5 bases and J gave up 6 bases; unmatched junction bases: 7. The CDR3 coding sequence is TGTGCCAGCAGCCCGGGGACAGGGGCAAGCAATGAGCAGTTCTTC. It translates to CASSPGTGASNEQFF. The full variable domain, with the rest looked up from reference TRBV7-9 and TRBJ2-1, is DTGVSQNPRHKITKRGQNVTFRCDPISEHNRLYWYRQTLGQGPEFLTYFQNEAQLEKSRLLSDRFSAERPKGSFSTLEIQRTEQGDSAMYLCASSPGTGASNEQFFGPGTRLTVL.

V is TRBV6-6 and J is TRBJ2-7; 11 bases line up with TRBD2. J gave up 3 bases and V 4 bases, and 5 bases lay outside the gene matches. CDR3 length: 15 amino acids. CDR1 MNHNY and CDR2 SVGAGI come from the germline V gene (reference sequence). The CDR3 sequence: CASSWSSGGNYEQYF. DNA for the CDR3: TGTGCCAGCAGTTGGTCTAGCGGGGGGAACTACGAGCAGTACTTC.

The CDR3 loop is CASSEFSRSSYEQYF. The DNA of the CDR3 is TGTGCCAGCAGTGAATTTAGCCGTAGCTCCTACGAGCAGTACTTC. The chain has TRBV2 and TRBJ2-7; no clear D. Germline values: CDR1 SNHLY, CDR2 FYNNEI. Between the trimmed V and J ends, which lost 2 bases and 0 bases, there was a span of 11 bases. The CDR3 sequence is 15 residues long.

V and J are TRBV2 and TRBJ2-2, with D uncertain. The CDR3 length is 14 residues. Germline-derived CDR1 and CDR2 are SNHLY and FYNNEI. V lost 5 bases and J 2 bases, leaving 9 bases between the germline ends. The CDR3 DNA is TGTGCCAGCAGTTGGTTAGTCAACACCGGGGAGCTGTTTTTT. As protein: CASSWLVNTGELFF.

The chain uses TRBV19 and TRBJ2-7, with D hard to call. This CDR3 is 11 amino acids long. V lost 1 base and J lost 7, with 5 bases in between. The germline V gene has CDR1 LNHDA and CDR2 SQIVND (reference sequence). In nucleotides, the CDR3 is TGTGCCAGTAGTATAGGCGGTGAGCAGTACTTC. It yields the protein CASSIGGEQYF.

A word on this clone: The identical CDR3 is also encoded by other nucleotide sequences in the sample. V gene TRBV7-7 combines with J gene TRBJ2-2, with TRBD1 as a possible D gene (5 bases). The CDR3 extends over 14 amino acids. V was clipped by 5 bases and J by 3 bases, with 10 bases between them. The germline V gene has CDR1 SSHAT and CDR2 FNYEAQ (reference sequence). The CDR3 DNA is TGTGCCAGCAGCCTCGACAGATACACCGGGGAGCTGTTTTTT. This sequence encodes CASSLDRYTGELFF.

The table lists this clone with a few counts. The chain couples TRBV2 to TRBJ2-6, with 7 positions matching TRBD1. Germline values: CDR1 SNHLY, CDR2 FYNNEI. With 4 bases clipped from V and 2 bases from J, the junction kept 17 bases outside the gene matches. The length of the CDR3 is 20 residues. The CDR3 protein is CASSVATLNRGITGANVLTF. The CDR3 nucleotides are TGTGCCAGCAGTGTGGCGACTCTTAACAGGGGAATTACTGGGGCCAACGTCCTGACTTTC.

J is TRBJ1-1 and V is TRBV18, with unresolved D. Germline V gene data show CDR1 as KGHSH and CDR2 as LQKENI. The CDR3 extends over 14 amino acids. Trimming left V 3 bases short and J 0 bases short, with 8 bases between. The CDR3 DNA reads TGTGCCAGCTCACCCTCACAAGTGAACACTGAAGCTTTCTTT. This gives the protein CASSPSQVNTEAFF. The full variable domain, in which reference TRBV18 and TRBJ1-1 provide the parts outside the CDR3, is NAGVMQNPRHLVRRRGQEARLRCSPMKGHSHVYWYRQLPEEGLKFMVYLQKENIIDESGMPKERFSAEFPKEGPSILRIQQVVRGDSAAYFCASSPSQVNTEAFFGQGTRLTVV.

The chain uses TRBV6-4 and TRBJ2-1; D is perhaps TRBD1 (6 bases). Trimming shortened V by 8 bases and J by 0 bases, and 11 bases separated the two germline ends. The CDR3 is made up of 14 amino acids. Per the germline V gene, CDR1 is MRHNA and CDR2 is SNTAGT. In DNA, the CDR3 is TGTGCCAGCCGGCCGGACAGCTCCTACAATGAGCAGTTCTTC. It encodes CASRPDSSYNEQFF.

The chain carries TRBV5-4 and TRBJ1-1; TRBD1 matches 8 bases. The CDR3 runs to 15 residues. Germline loops: CDR1 SGHNT, CDR2 YYREEE (reference sequence). V dropped 4 bases and J dropped 0; count of bases not matched to a gene: 5. Here the CDR3 reads CASSDGQGLNTEAFF. The CDR3 region has the DNA TGTGCCAGCAGCGATGGACAGGGATTGAACACTGAAGCTTTCTTT.

J is TRBJ1-1 and V is TRBV2, with unresolved D. Looked up from germline, CDR1 is SNHLY and CDR2 is FYNNEI. Trimming stripped 7 bases from V and 0 bases from J, with 15 bases between. This CDR3 comprises 15 residues. The CDR3 is CASNLETAMNTEAFF. The CDR3 nucleotides read TGTGCCAGCAATCTTGAAACAGCTATGAACACTGAAGCTTTCTTT.

The chain uses TRBV6-1 and TRBJ1-5; 9 bases agree with TRBD1. The V gene end was trimmed by 5 bases and the J gene end by 11 bases; junction bases not matched to a gene: 10. Per the germline V gene, CDR1 is MNHNS and CDR2 is SASEGT. The CDR3 is 14 amino acids. CDR3 sequence reads: CASSSQGASGTQHF. CDR3 nucleotide sequence: TGTGCCAGCAGTTCACAGGGGGCCTCGGGGACCCAGCATTTT.

The chain is built from TRBV2 and TRBJ2-7; D is possibly TRBD1 (6 bases). CDR3 length equals 14 residues. Germline CDR1 is SNHLY and CDR2 is FYNNEI. V lost 7 bases and J 0 bases, leaving 13 bases between the germline ends. CDR3 amino acids: CASMQGPSSYEQYF. The CDR3 nucleotides are TGTGCCAGCATGCAGGGGCCGAGCTCCTACGAGCAGTACTTC.

The chain combines TRBV7-9 with TRBJ1-1; no firm D call. Germline lookup yields CDR1 SEHNR and CDR2 FQNEAQ (reference sequence). The CDR3 is 14 amino acids. Trimming took off 0 bases at V and 5 bases at J, with 10 bases between the two ends. The CDR3 sequence: CASSLARVWTEAFF. CDR3 bases: TGTGCCAGCAGCTTAGCGCGGGTTTGGACTGAAGCTTTCTTT.

The chain employs TRBV6-6 and TRBJ1-5; 7 bases agree with TRBD1. The V segment lost 4 bases and the J segment 3 bases; nucleotides outside the gene matches: 6. The CDR3 consists of 15 residues. Looked up from germline, CDR1 is MNHNY and CDR2 is SVGAGI (reference sequence). The CDR3 spells CASSLGQGVNQPQHF. DNA for the CDR3: TGTGCCAGCAGTTTAGGGCAGGGGGTCAATCAGCCCCAGCATTTT.

V gene TRBV5-1 combines with J gene TRBJ2-7; 9 bases agree with TRBD2. From germline, CDR1 is SGHRS and CDR2 YFSETQ. There are 14 residues in the CDR3. V was clipped by 5 bases and J by 3 bases; unmatched bases: 6. The CDR3 DNA sequence: TGCGCCAGCAGTAGGACTAGCGATATCTACGAGCAGTACTTC. Its protein is CASSRTSDIYEQYF.

This clone was counted between two and nine times. V usage is TRBV6-5 and J usage is TRBJ1-2; possible D gene TRBD1, 5 bases. This CDR3 contains 14 residues. Germline CDR1 and CDR2: MNHEY and SVGAGI. Trimming took 0 bases from V and 0 from J, leaving 5 bases between them. CDR3 nucleotides: TGTGCCAGCAGTTACTCGACAGCTAACTATGGCTACACCTTC. This sequence encodes CASSYSTANYGYTF.